Presented here are 15 T cell receptor beta chains from one specimen sequenced in a study of blood T cell repertoires in COVID-19. Sequenced by immunoSEQ multiplex PCR; TCRdb stores in-frame clones only, minus some. The table records approximately 140,000 clones, roughly 80% of them present only once. Sequenced input: peripheral blood. Receptors originate from a human donor in a cohort sampled during active COVID-19.

The genes are TRBV4-1 and TRBJ2-3, with 9 positions matching TRBD1. Trimming removed 3 bases from V and 2 bases from J; junction bases left unmatched: 6. The CDR3 totals 16 residues. The germline gives CDR1 MGHRA, CDR2 YSYEKL. The DNA of the CDR3 is TGCGCCAGCAGCCAGCCCGGGACAGGGCCCACAGATACGCAGTATTTT. Amino acid sequence: CASSQPGTGPTDTQYF.

The rearrangement uses TRBV6-5 and TRBJ1-1; 8 nucleotides match TRBD1. Germline V gives CDR1 MNHEY, CDR2 SVGAGI. This CDR3 has 13 amino acids. V trimming: 6 bases; J trimming: 3 bases; junction bases outside the gene matches: 3. The CDR3 DNA sequence: TGTGCCAGCAGCCAACAGGGGGACACTGAAGCTTTCTTT. Translation gives CASSQQGDTEAFF.

The chain joins TRBV7-2 to TRBJ1-4, with D perhaps matching TRBD1 (5 bases). CDR1 is SGHTA and CDR2 is FQGNSA in the germline V gene. Trimming removed 6 bases from V and 0 bases from J, with 14 bases in between. This CDR3 is built from 16 residues. DNA for the CDR3: TGTGCCAGCAGGATGGGGGGATTTGCAACTAATGAAAAACTGTTTTTT. Protein: CASRMGGFATNEKLFF.

In this sample, this clone turned up a few times. This rearrangement joins TRBV5-1 to TRBJ2-2; 7 bases line up with TRBD2. After removal of 4 bases from V and 6 bases from J, the junction contained 9 bases not matched to a gene. The germline CDR1 and CDR2 sequences are SGHRS and YFSETQ. The CDR3 extends over 15 amino acids. DNA of the CDR3: TGCGCCAGCAGCCCGGGACTACCCGCGGCCGGGGAGCTGTTTTTT. Residues: CASSPGLPAAGELFF.

This clone was seen a single time. CDR3 DNA sequence: TGTGCCAGCAGCCCCACGGGTACTAGCTACGAGCAGTACTTC. This sequence encodes CASSPTGTSYEQYF. This rearrangement joins TRBV3-1 (or the pseudogene TRBV3-2) to TRBJ2-7; maybe TRBD2 (5 bases). Trimming took 4 bases from V and 3 from J, leaving 13 bases between them. The CDR3 runs 14 residues. Per germline, CDR1 LGHDT and CDR2 YNNKEL (reference sequence).

The chain combines TRBV25-1 with TRBJ2-3; 9 bases align to TRBD2. Germline V gene lookup returns CDR1 MGHDK and CDR2 SYGVNS. The CDR3 is 13 residues long. V dropped 8 bases and J dropped 9; count of bases not matched to a gene: 9. The CDR3 loop is CASHAGGPTTQYF. The DNA for the CDR3 is TGTGCCAGCCATGCGGGGGGGCCGACCACGCAGTATTTT.

Only one count was recorded for this clone. The rearrangement uses TRBV29-1 and TRBJ2-7; possible D gene TRBD2, 6 bases. The V and J ends lost 7 bases and 2 bases respectively, with 9 bases between them. The germline V gene encodes CDR1 SQVTM and CDR2 ANQGSEA. The CDR3 length is 11 residues. As DNA, the CDR3 is TGCAGCGCTGGGGGGACCTACGAGCAGTACTTC. This encodes CSAGGTYEQYF.

The V gene is TRBV28, the J gene TRBJ1-2, with D perhaps TRBD1 (5 bases). CDR1 is MDHEN, CDR2 SYDVKM, per germline. This CDR3 region has 15 residues. The V gene lost 2 bases and the J gene lost 7 bases, with 17 bases spanning the gap. The CDR3 region is CASSLVGRPGVGYTF. The CDR3 nucleotides are TGTGCCAGCAGTTTAGTGGGGCGCCCGGGGGTTGGCTACACCTTC.

This chain uses TRBV7-2 with TRBJ2-1; 9 bases line up with TRBD2. V shed 1 base and J 6 bases; nucleotides not matched to a gene: 7. Germline V gives CDR1 SGHTA, CDR2 FQGNSA. CDR3 length: 16 amino acids. The CDR3 sequence is CASSLVVRGGRNEQFF. In DNA, the CDR3 is TGTGCCAGCAGCTTAGTCGTGCGGGGGGGCCGCAATGAGCAGTTCTTC.

V gene TRBV5-6 combines with J gene TRBJ2-1, with 10 positions matching TRBD1. Germline CDR1 reads SGHDT; CDR2 reads YYEEEE. CDR3 size: 14 residues. Trimming took 3 bases from V and 8 from J; bases not matched to a gene: 5. CDR3 sequence reads: CASSWDRGWDEQFF. The DNA of the CDR3 is TGTGCCAGCAGCTGGGACAGGGGATGGGATGAGCAGTTCTTC.

The V gene is TRBV4-3, the J gene TRBJ1-2; the D is unclear. The CDR3 has 13 residues. V lost 1 base, J lost 8 bases, and 11 bases lay in between. Germline V lookup: CDR1 LGHNA, CDR2 YSLEER. The CDR3 region is CASSQGDGWGYTF. CDR3 bases: TGCGCCAGCAGCCAAGGCGACGGGTGGGGCTACACCTTC.

This clone came up a few times. The J gene is TRBJ2-5, the V gene TRBV6-1; TRBD2 matches 10 bases. Unmatched junction bases numbered 5, after V lost 3 bases and J lost 4 bases. Germline assignment: CDR1 MNHNS and CDR2 SASEGT. CDR3 length equals 15 residues. The CDR3 here is CASSELAGEGETQYF. The CDR3, as DNA: TGTGCCAGCAGTGAGCTAGCGGGGGAGGGAGAGACCCAGTACTTC.

The chain employs TRBV5-5 and TRBJ1-6, with 7 bases lining up with TRBD1. CDR3 length equals 18 residues. Germline CDR1 and CDR2: SGHKS and YYEKEE (reference sequence). The V and J ends lost 2 bases and 2 bases, in that order; junction bases with no gene match: 10. The CDR3 loop reads CASSFPDREVAYNSPLHF. CDR3 in DNA: TGTGCCAGCAGCTTTCCTGACAGGGAAGTCGCCTATAATTCACCCCTCCACTTT.

This clone showed up just a few times. For the CDR3, the DNA is TGTGCCAGCAGTTTGACATCGTTTGGCGGCTACACCTTC. Amino acids: CASSLTSFGGYTF. The chain uses TRBV12-3 or TRBV12-4 and TRBJ1-2, with D hard to call. The CDR3 is made up of 13 amino acids. The V end lost 3 bases, the J end lost 8 bases, and 13 bases lay between the germline ends.

V usage is TRBV5-1 and J usage is TRBJ1-1, with D possibly being TRBD1 (5 bases). V was trimmed by 5 bases and J by 11 bases, leaving 16 bases between them. This CDR3 spans 12 amino acids. CDR1 is SGHRS and CDR2 is YFSETQ in the germline V gene. Here the CDR3 DNA reads TGCGCCAGCAGAAATGGCCAGGGTAGGGCTTTCTTT. This sequence encodes CASRNGQGRAFF.